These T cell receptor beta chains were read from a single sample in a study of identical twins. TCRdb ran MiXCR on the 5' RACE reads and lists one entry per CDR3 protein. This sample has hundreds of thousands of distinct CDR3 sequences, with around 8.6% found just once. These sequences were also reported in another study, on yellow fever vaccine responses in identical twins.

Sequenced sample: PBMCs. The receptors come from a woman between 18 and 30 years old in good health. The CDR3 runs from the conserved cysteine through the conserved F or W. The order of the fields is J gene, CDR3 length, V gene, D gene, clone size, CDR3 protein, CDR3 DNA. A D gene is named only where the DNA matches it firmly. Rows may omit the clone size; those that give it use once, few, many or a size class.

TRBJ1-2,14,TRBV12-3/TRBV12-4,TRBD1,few,CASSSSGTGTGYTF,TGTGCCAGCAGTTCATCCGGGACAGGGACGGGCTACACCTTC
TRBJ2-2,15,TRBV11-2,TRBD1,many,CASSFTGGSTGELFF,TGTGCCAGCAGCTTTACAGGGGGTAGCACCGGGGAGCTGTTTTTT
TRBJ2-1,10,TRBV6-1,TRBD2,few,CASSSGSCFF,TGTGCCAGCAGTAGCGGGAGCTGTTTCTTC
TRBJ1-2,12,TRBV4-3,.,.,CASSQDDYGYTF,TGCGCCAGCAGCCAAGATGACTATGGCTACACCTTC
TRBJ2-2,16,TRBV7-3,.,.,CASSLRGGQDTGELFF,TGTGCCAGCAGCCTGAGGGGGGGCCAGGACACCGGGGAGCTGTTTTTT
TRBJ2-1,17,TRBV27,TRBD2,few,CASSASTGTSGRNEQFF,TGTGCCAGCAGTGCATCCACCGGGACTAGCGGGAGGAATGAGCAGTTCTTC
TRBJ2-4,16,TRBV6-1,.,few,CASSDRVARAKNIQYF,TGTGCCAGCAGTGACAGAGTCGCTCGGGCCAAAAACATTCAGTACTTC
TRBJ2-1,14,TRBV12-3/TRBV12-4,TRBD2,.,CASSFQREDNEQFF,TGTGCCAGCAGTTTCCAGCGGGAGGACAATGAGCAGTTCTTC
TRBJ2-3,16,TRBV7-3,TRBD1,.,CASSLTGTGSTDTQYF,TGTGCCAGCAGCTTAACGGGGACAGGGAGTACAGATACGCAGTATTTT
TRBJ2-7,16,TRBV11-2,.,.,CASSLEGPPSSYEQYF,TGTGCCAGCAGCTTAGAAGGGCCCCCTTCCTCCTACGAGCAGTACTTC
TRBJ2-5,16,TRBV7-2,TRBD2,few,CASSTGLAGVQETQYF,TGTGCCAGCAGCACTGGACTAGCGGGAGTCCAAGAGACCCAGTACTTC
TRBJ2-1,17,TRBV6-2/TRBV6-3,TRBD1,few,CASSQIPGTGSYNEQFF,TGTGCCAGCAGTCAGATTCCCGGGACAGGCTCCTACAATGAGCAGTTCTTC
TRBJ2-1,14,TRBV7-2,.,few,CASSLGEASNEQFF,TGTGCCAGCAGCTTAGGGGAAGCCAGCAATGAGCAGTTCTTC
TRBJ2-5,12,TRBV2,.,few,CASRSPQETQYF,TGTGCCAGCAGGTCCCCCCAAGAGACCCAGTACTTC
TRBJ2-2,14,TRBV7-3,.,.,CASREQPNTGELFF,TGTGCCAGCAGAGAACAGCCGAACACCGGGGAGCTGTTTTTT
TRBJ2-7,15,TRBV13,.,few,CASSFGIVGSASPYF,TGTGCCAGCAGCTTTGGGATTGTAGGATCGGCAAGCCCGTACTTC
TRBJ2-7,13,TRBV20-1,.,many,CSARENSDYEQYF,TGCAGTGCCAGAGAGAATAGCGACTACGAGCAGTACTTC
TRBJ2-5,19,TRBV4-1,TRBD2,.,CASSQDPHSVRGSSVTQYF,TGCGCCAGCAGCCAAGATCCCCATAGCGTGCGGGGGTCTTCAGTGACCCAGTACTTC
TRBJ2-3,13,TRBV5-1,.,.,CASSTQGRDTQYF,TGCGCCAGCAGCACGCAGGGTAGAGATACGCAGTATTTT
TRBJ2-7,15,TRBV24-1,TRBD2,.,CATSEGLAGVYEQYF,TGTGCCACCAGTGAGGGACTAGCGGGAGTCTACGAGCAGTACTTC
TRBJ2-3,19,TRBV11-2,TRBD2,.,CASGYTGTSGRKGTDTQYF,TGTGCCAGCGGCTACACCGGGACTAGCGGCAGGAAGGGTACAGATACGCAGTATTTT
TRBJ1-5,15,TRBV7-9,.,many,CASSFKDRLNQPQHF,TGTGCCAGCAGCTTCAAGGACCGCCTCAATCAGCCCCAGCATTTT
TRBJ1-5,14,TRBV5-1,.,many,CASSPSGGNQPQHF,TGCGCCAGCAGCCCGTCCGGGGGCAATCAGCCCCAGCATTTT
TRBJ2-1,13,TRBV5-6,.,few,CASKGTSPFEQFF,TGTGCCAGTAAAGGGACCAGCCCTTTTGAGCAGTTCTTC
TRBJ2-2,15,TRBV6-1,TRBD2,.,CASRLRGSPTGELFF,TGTGCCAGCAGACTCCGCGGGAGTCCCACCGGGGAGCTGTTTTTT
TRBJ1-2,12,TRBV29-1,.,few,CSGRDGYYGYTF,TGCAGCGGCCGGGACGGGTACTATGGCTACACCTTC
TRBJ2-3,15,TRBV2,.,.,CASSDVGESTDTQYF,TGTGCCAGCAGTGACGTTGGGGAAAGCACAGATACGCAGTATTTT
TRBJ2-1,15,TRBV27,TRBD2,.,CASSATSAGPNEQFF,TGTGCCAGCAGTGCTACTAGCGCGGGGCCCAATGAGCAGTTCTTC
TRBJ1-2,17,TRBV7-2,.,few,CASSYPGVGGRRDGYTF,TGTGCCAGCAGCTACCCGGGGGTCGGGGGAAGAAGGGATGGCTACACCTTC
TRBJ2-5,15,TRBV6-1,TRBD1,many,CASSRRTGGVETQYF,TGTGCCAGCAGCCGGCGGACAGGGGGAGTAGAGACCCAGTACTTC
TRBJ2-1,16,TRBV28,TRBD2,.,CASSIRTSRSYNEQFF,TGTGCCAGCAGTATCCGGACTAGCAGAAGCTACAATGAGCAGTTCTTC
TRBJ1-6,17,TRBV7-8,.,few,CASSLAIISGLNSPLHF,TGTGCCAGCAGCTTAGCGATTATTTCGGGCTTGAATTCACCCCTCCACTTT
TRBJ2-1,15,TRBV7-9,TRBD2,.,CASSPGASGANEQFF,TGTGCCAGCAGCCCCGGGGCTAGCGGGGCAAATGAGCAGTTCTTC
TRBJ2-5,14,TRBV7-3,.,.,CASSQTGVQETQYF,TGTGCCAGCAGCCAGACAGGAGTCCAAGAGACCCAGTACTTC
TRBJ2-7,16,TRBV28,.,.,CASTTPLRGTSYEQYF,TGTGCCAGCACTACCCCCTTGAGGGGGACTTCCTACGAGCAGTACTTC
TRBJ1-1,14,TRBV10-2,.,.,CASRDTQGDTEAFF,TGCGCCAGCAGGGACACCCAAGGGGACACTGAAGCTTTCTTT
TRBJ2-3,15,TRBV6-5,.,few,CASSWGAYRTDTQYF,TGTGCCAGCAGTTGGGGGGCCTACCGCACAGATACGCAGTATTTT
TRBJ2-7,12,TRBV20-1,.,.,CSARDPLAGEYF,TGCAGTGCTAGAGATCCGTTGGCCGGAGAGTACTTC
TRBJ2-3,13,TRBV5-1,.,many,CASSEKGADTQYF,TGCGCCAGCAGCGAGAAGGGGGCAGATACGCAGTATTTT
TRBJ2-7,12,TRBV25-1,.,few,CASSESRGRQYF,TGTGCCAGCAGTGAATCCAGGGGACGGCAGTACTTC
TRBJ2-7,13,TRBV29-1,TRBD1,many,CSVIQGSKDEQYF,TGCAGCGTCATACAGGGGTCAAAGGACGAGCAGTACTTC
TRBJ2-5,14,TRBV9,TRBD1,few,CASSPRDREETQYF,TGTGCCAGCAGCCCACGGGACAGGGAAGAGACCCAGTACTTC
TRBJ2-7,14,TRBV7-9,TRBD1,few,CASSLTDRFYEQYF,TGTGCCAGCAGCTTAACGGACAGGTTCTACGAGCAGTACTTC